This T cell receptor (beta chain) was recovered during a study of early T cells in non-severe SARS-CoV-2 infection (dated by TCRdb to the early 2020s). Regarding the complete study: Because TCR sequencing relied on bulk RNA taken from unsorted whole blood, pairing of alpha and beta chains was not possible. Beyond this particular receptor, the publication reports: VDJdb matching was skewed toward anti-spike CD8 responses and likely underestimated virus-specific expansions by missing private and CD4 specificities.

The study was a case-control design nested within a healthcare worker cohort in London, UK, with weekly nasopharyngeal swab PCR tests and blood sampling. Healthcare workers were recruited between 23 and 31 March 2020, during the week of the UK lockdown, and were followed weekly for up to roughly 16 weeks. At least ten counts were recorded for this clonotype. Its recognized antigen is unknown. The input lacks base qualities; no much larger clone sits a single base away. Library preparation employed 5' RACE. TCRdb shows the sequencer as NextSeq 500. In the TCR library protocol, unique molecular identifiers were attached to individual cDNA molecules to correct for PCR bias and sequencing error. TCR alpha and beta chains were both sequenced, and the abundances of alpha and beta sequences in each sample were closely correlated with each other. The paper's data handling went like this. Decombinator V4 was used to perform V gene, J gene and CDR3 annotation of TCR sequences. TCRs were defined as expanded if a significant change between any two time points was detected under a Poisson model with p below 0.0001. Abundances of TCRs were expressed as counts per million after normalisation to the total number of TCRs sequenced in each sample. A search of VDJdb, accessed on 1 November 2021, was run for TCRs annotated to CMV, EBV and SARS-CoV-2, with TCRs annotated for multiple antigens excluded. Clones were called with MiXCR by TCRdb after fastp trimmed the public reads at Q25, and only in-frame beta chains were retained. Rows merge per CDR3 protein into single entries with the most common DNA and genes. These V and J calls are TCRdb output, not the study's own analysis. In all, the sample holds 85,000 to 100,000 distinct CDR3 sequences, and 13% of those were seen once. About 2.3% of the sample is in the top ten clones.

The receptor's source is an adult who was a healthcare worker with PCR-confirmed SARS-CoV-2 infection or an uninfected control (not recorded which). The source material was whole blood.

The nucleotide sequence is TGTGCCAGCTCAGGGACAGAAATCAATCAGCCCCAGCATTTT. Its product reads: CASSGTEINQPQHF. The rearranged segments are TRBV18 and TRBJ1-5; 7 junctional bases match TRBD1. Germline trimming: 5 bases from V, 3 bases from J; junction bases outside gene matches: 4. From the cysteine up to the phenylalanine, the CDR3 has a length of 14 residues. Only the CDR3 DNA stays, 42 bases, in frame from base 1. Per the germline V gene, KGHSH is the CDR1 and LQKENI is the CDR2.